This passage covers 8 T cell receptor beta chains from one sample sequenced in a study of tumor and adjacent non-tumor tissue in lung cancer. The template was RNA from unsorted bulk tissue. The normal lung tissue was taken more than 3 cm from the tumor edge. The library came from three nested PCR rounds adapted from ARM-PCR protocols. TCRdb itself ran the multiplex PCR reads through MiXCR, one entry per CDR3 protein. The data hold 65,000 to 75,000 distinct CDR3 sequences, with around 76% observed a single time. Sequencing was done on a sample of distant non-tumor lung tissue. All receptors derive from a man aged 55 to 70 with non-small cell lung cancer.

The table lists this clonotype with a count of one. The junction differs from germline at one of its ends, possibly a read error. The V and J genes are TRBV11-1 and TRBJ2-2; TRBD2 is a possible D gene (5 bases). CDR3 length equals 14 residues. Germline V gene sequence: CDR1 SGHAT, CDR2 FQDESV (reference sequence). The CDR3: CDSSNTSGTGELFF. The CDR3 DNA follows: TGTGACAGCAGCAATACCAGTGGCACCGGGGAACTGTTTTTT.

Points on this clonotype: The conserved closing phenylalanine or tryptophan is absent in this CDR3, likely reflecting a read error. The chain couples TRBV11-2 to TRBJ1-1; possibly TRBD1 for D (6 bases). This CDR3 comprises 15 residues. V dropped 0 bases and J dropped 3 bases, with 11 bases sitting between them. Germline V gene data show CDR1 as SGHAT and CDR2 as FQNNGV. CDR3 region: CASSLEPGAYTEAFI. Here the CDR3 DNA reads TGTGCCAGCAGCTTAGAGCCGGGGGCGTACACTGAAGCTTTCATT.

About this clonotype itself: One junction end disagrees with the germline gene, perhaps due to a read error. The chain couples TRBV7-9 to TRBJ2-5, with a possible D match to TRBD2 (5 bases). The CDR3 totals 12 residues. The germline V gene has CDR1 SEHNR and CDR2 FQNEAQ (reference sequence). The CDR3 nucleotides read TGTGCCAACAGCACGGGGAGTGAGGCCCAGTACTTC. It translates to CANSTGSEAQYF.

Note on this clonotype: The CDR3 does not end in the conserved phenylalanine or tryptophan, so this is likely a read error. The CDR3 loop is CASIQGWREVCSYNEQFS. CDR3 nucleotides: TGCGCCAGCATCCAAGGCTGGCGGGAGGTCTGCTCCTACAATGAGCAGTTCTCC. This rearrangement joins TRBV4-1 to TRBJ2-1, with 8 bases fitting TRBD2. This CDR3 is 18 amino acids long. CDR1 MGHRA and CDR2 YSYEKL come from the germline V gene.

Ten or more counts support this clonotype. The chain combines TRBV19 with TRBJ1-1, with 12 bases fitting TRBD1. Trimming removed 6 bases from V and 3 bases from J; junction bases left unmatched: 11. The CDR3 extends over 17 amino acids. Germline CDR1 LNHDA, CDR2 SQIVND (reference sequence). The CDR3 loop reads CASRYRDRGRLDTEAFF. CDR3 sequence (DNA): TGTGCCAGTAGATACCGGGACAGGGGGCGTCTGGACACTGAAGCTTTCTTT.

The sample holds one count of this clonotype. Since no conserved phenylalanine or tryptophan closes the CDR3, a read error is the likely cause. This chain links TRBV29-1 with TRBJ2-3, with a weak D call TRBD1 (7 bases). The CDR3 loop spans 16 amino acids. CDR1 and CDR2 from the germline V gene are SQVTM and ANQGSEA. Trimming removed 7 bases at V and 0 bases at J, with 20 bases between. CDR3 residues: CSAHHPTGTSTDTQYL. In DNA, the CDR3 is TGCAGCGCTCACCACCCGACAGGGACTAGCACAGATACGCAGTATTTA.

A word on this clonotype: At one boundary the junction diverges from the germline segment, which might be a read error. This chain links TRBV14 with TRBJ2-2, with D possibly TRBD2 on 6 matching bases. Germline CDR1 reads SGHDN; CDR2 reads FVKESK. This CDR3 is built from 16 residues. The CDR3 protein is CASSQDGPAFTGGLFF. DNA of the CDR3: TGTGCCAGCAGCCAAGATGGGCCAGCGTTCACCGGGGGGCTGTTTTTT.

This clonotype has at least ten counts. The chain uses TRBV6-2 or TRBV6-3 and TRBJ2-3; 11 bases are a match to TRBD2. The CDR3 has 17 amino acids. J gave up 2 bases and V 3 bases, and 7 bases lay outside the gene matches. Looked up from germline, CDR1 is MNHEY and CDR2 is SVGEGT. The CDR3: CASSYYLLAGATDTQYF. The CDR3 DNA follows: TGTGCCAGCAGTTATTACCTACTAGCGGGAGCCACAGATACGCAGTATTTT.